This paragraph reports one TCR beta chain. In the source study's methods: Amplified reference gene primers provided the basis for estimating nucleated cell counts. Sequencing used immunoSEQ multiplex PCR; TCRdb keeps in-frame clones, though not all of them. D and trimming were read from the DNA, whereas the V and J calls and clone size are those reported in that table. The repertoire holds fewer than 300,000 clones, with about three quarters as singletons. The length of the CDR3 is 14 residues. Trimming removed 6 bases from V and 1 base from J, with 12 bases in between. The V gene's germline CDR1 is MNHEY and CDR2 SVGAGI. The record originates from a study of blood T cell repertoires in COVID-19. Across the whole study: The origin of the acute and convalescent COVID-19 samples was the United States, Italy and Spain. PBMCs, B-cell-depleted T cells, or T cells were the source of the cDNA or gDNA that made up the material.

The sequence was collected from a woman older than 75 with acute or convalescent COVID-19. This chain connects TRBV6-5 to TRBJ1-1; D is unresolved. The sample comprised peripheral blood. In nucleotides, the CDR3 is TGTGCCAGCAGCCGTGGACGGGAGAACACTGAAGCTTTCTTT. Translating gives CASSRGRENTEAFF.